Below are 5 T cell receptor beta chains sequenced from a single sample in a study of blood T cell repertoires in COVID-19. The table came from immunoSEQ multiplex PCR; TCRdb's copy has only in-frame clones and leaves some out. The data hold more than 300,000 clones, with roughly 91% observed a single time. Input material: peripheral blood. These TCRs come from a woman in her thirties with COVID-19, enrolled during active disease.

This chain connects TRBV6-2 or TRBV6-3 to TRBJ2-7, with 15 bases identical to TRBD2. Germline V lookup: CDR1 MNHEY, CDR2 SVGEGT. The CDR3 has 15 residues. The V segment lost 5 bases and the J segment 5 bases; nucleotides outside the gene matches: 4. CDR3 coding DNA: TGTGCCAGCAGTAGGACTAGCGGGGGGGCTGACGAGCAGTACGTC. It encodes CASSRTSGGADEQYV.

The chain is built from TRBV27 and TRBJ2-3, with a weak D call TRBD1 (5 bases). The V and J ends lost 8 bases and 4 bases respectively, with 16 bases between them. CDR1 and CDR2 (germline): MNHEY, SMNVEV (reference sequence). The CDR3 covers 14 residues. Here the CDR3 reads CASWTHDSADTQYF. The CDR3 region has the DNA TGTGCCAGCTGGACACACGACAGTGCAGATACGCAGTATTTT.

The chain employs TRBV27 and TRBJ2-7; TRBD2 matches 8 bases. V shed 4 bases and J 2 bases; nucleotides not matched to a gene: 4. The CDR3 contains 14 residues. Germline assignment: CDR1 MNHEY and CDR2 SMNVEV (reference sequence). The CDR3 nucleotides are TGTGCCAGCAGTTACGCGGGGGGTCCCTACGAGCAGTACTTC. Translated: CASSYAGGPYEQYF.

The V gene is TRBV9, the J gene TRBJ1-2, with 8 nucleotides matching TRBD1. The CDR3 consists of 17 residues. Germline lookup yields CDR1 SGDLS and CDR2 YYNGEE. The ends lost 0 bases at V and 5 bases at J; junction bases unmatched: 12. This CDR3 reads CASSVATEGQGAYGYTF. In nucleotides, the CDR3 is TGTGCCAGCAGCGTAGCTACGGAAGGGCAGGGGGCGTATGGCTACACCTTC. The complete variable domain, with remaining parts taken from reference TRBV9 and TRBJ1-2, reads DSGVTQTPKHLITATGQRVTLRCSPRSGDLSVYWYQQSLDQGLQFLIQYYNGEERAKGNILERFSAQQFPDLHSELNLSSLELGDSALYFCASSVATEGQGAYGYTFGSGTRLTVV.

V and J are TRBV10-3 and TRBJ2-3; TRBD2 might be the D (6 bases). This CDR3 region has 15 residues. CDR1 is ENHRY and CDR2 is SYGVKD in the germline V gene. Trimming took 5 bases from V and 1 from J, leaving 13 bases between them. CDR3 in DNA: TGTGCCATCAGTTCCGGGGGAGAGGGCACAGATACGCAGTATTTT. Translated: CAISSGGEGTDTQYF.